Presented here are 18 T cell receptor beta chains from one specimen sequenced in a study of T-cell memory formation after mild COVID-19. Each CDR3 protein gets one entry after TCRdb re-called the 5' RACE reads with MiXCR. The sample has about 430,000 distinct CDR3 sequences; 18% are singletons. Sequencing was carried out using PBMCs or a T cell subset sorted from them (not recorded which). The source of these receptors is a man aged 18 to 30 who had mild COVID-19 (a few samples of this study predate the infection). Cell type and time point are not known.

The CDR3 region has the DNA TGTGCCAGCAGCGTTAGGCCGAGGACAGGGGACGACACCGGGGAGCTGTTTTTT. It is translated as CASSVRPRTGDDTGELFF. This chain joins TRBV9 and TRBJ2-2, with 9 bases lining up with TRBD1. This CDR3 spans 18 amino acids. The germline V gene encodes CDR1 SGDLS and CDR2 YYNGEE. The V and J ends lost 2 bases and 3 bases, in that order; junction bases with no gene match: 11.

This clonotype was detected once. The V call is TRBV2, the J call TRBJ1-4; D gene uncertain. Germline CDR1 is SNHLY and CDR2 is FYNNEI. The V and J ends lost 6 bases and 8 bases respectively, with 13 bases between them. The CDR3 is 13 residues long. DNA for the CDR3: TGTGCCAGCAGCCCAAACCCGGGAGAAAAACTGTTTTTT. Protein sequence: CASSPNPGEKLFF.

This clonotype was seen ten or more times. The rearrangement joins TRBV9 to TRBJ2-1; TRBD2 matches 12 bases. The ends lost 4 bases at V and 3 bases at J; junction bases unmatched: 2. Germline V lookup: CDR1 SGDLS, CDR2 YYNGEE. There are 15 residues in the CDR3. The CDR3 DNA sequence: TGTGCCAGCAGCCCGACTAGCGGGAGCTACAATGAGCAGTTCTTC. It is translated as CASSPTSGSYNEQFF.

This clonotype was observed a handful of times. The chain links TRBV5-1 to TRBJ2-3; D might be TRBD1 or TRBD2, each matching 5 bases. Germline V gene lookup returns CDR1 SGHRS and CDR2 YFSETQ. Trimming removed 2 bases from V and 5 bases from J, with 12 bases in between. The CDR3 has 14 residues. CDR3 nucleotide sequence: TGCGCCAGCAGCTTTGAGGGGTGGAGAGATACGCAGTATTTT. This gives the protein CASSFEGWRDTQYF. Using reference TRBV5-1 and TRBJ2-3 for the parts outside the CDR3, the full variable domain is KAGVTQTPRYLIKTRGQQVTLSCSPISGHRSVSWYQQTPGQGLQFLFEYFSETQRNKGNFPGRFSGRQFSNSRSEMNVSTLELGDSALYLCASSFEGWRDTQYFGPGTRLTVL.

In its sample, this clonotype was seen many times. J is TRBJ2-3 and V is TRBV9; 7 bases are a match to TRBD2. The CDR3 spans 15 residues. The germline gives CDR1 SGDLS, CDR2 YYNGEE. V shed 0 bases, J shed 3 bases, and the junction held 4 bases outside the gene matches. CDR3 sequence reads: CASSVEWGGTDTQYF. The CDR3 nucleotides read TGTGCCAGCAGCGTAGAGTGGGGGGGAACAGATACGCAGTATTTT. Looking up the rest from reference TRBV9 and TRBJ2-3 gives the full variable domain: DSGVTQTPKHLITATGQRVTLRCSPRSGDLSVYWYQQSLDQGLQFLIQYYNGEERAKGNILERFSAQQFPDLHSELNLSSLELGDSALYFCASSVEWGGTDTQYFGPGTRLTVL.

In DNA form, the CDR3 reads TGTGCCAGCAGCTTAGAAAGGCAGGGGGGACCTGGCTACACCTTC. Its protein is CASSLERQGGPGYTF. This chain joins TRBV7-2 and TRBJ1-2; 7 bases agree with TRBD1. CDR3 length: 15 residues. CDR1 is SGHTA, CDR2 FQGNSA, per germline. Losses at the gene ends were 1 base for V and 7 bases for J; bases not matched to a gene: 9.

V is TRBV7-2 and J is TRBJ2-3, with D possibly TRBD1 on 6 matching bases. V shed 5 bases and J shed 3 bases, with 21 bases lying between them. CDR3 length: 17 residues. Looked up from germline, CDR1 is SGHTA and CDR2 is FQGNSA. CDR3: CASSVKGRGALTDTQYF. Written as DNA, the CDR3 is TGTGCCAGCAGCGTAAAGGGCAGGGGTGCATTAACAGATACGCAGTATTTT. Complete variable domain (other parts from reference TRBV7-2 and TRBJ2-3): GAGVSQSPSNKVTEKGKDVELRCDPISGHTALYWYRQSLGQGLEFLIYFQGNSAPDKSGLPSDRFSAERTGGSVSTLTIQRTQQEDSAVYLCASSVKGRGALTDTQYFGPGTRLTVL.

This chain connects TRBV6-2 or TRBV6-3 to TRBJ1-1; D not resolved. The germline gives CDR1 MNHEY, CDR2 SVGEGT. The CDR3 extends over 14 amino acids. Trimming pared 0 bases from V and 1 base from J, leaving 6 bases between. CDR3 nucleotide sequence: TGTGCCAGCAGTTACTCGTGGGGGAACACTGAAGCTTTCTTT. This gives the protein CASSYSWGNTEAFF.

This clonotype was observed a handful of times. The V call is TRBV2, the J call TRBJ2-7; 8 bases match TRBD1. Germline CDR1 reads SNHLY; CDR2 reads FYNNEI. The CDR3 length is 12 residues. The CDR3: CASSESPDRGRV. The CDR3 nucleotides read TGTGCCAGCAGTGAAAGCCCCGACAGGGGAAGGGTC.

This clonotype came up a few times. This CDR3 is CSASLGLAGGRQYF. CDR3 DNA sequence: TGCAGTGCTAGCCTTGGACTAGCGGGGGGGAGGCAGTACTTC. This chain links TRBV20-1 with TRBJ2-7, with TRBD2 matching over 15 bases. V dropped 3 bases and J dropped 9; count of bases not matched to a gene: 6. Germline CDR1 and CDR2: DFQATT and SNEGSKA (reference sequence). CDR3 length equals 14 residues.

This clonotype has more than one count but fewer than ten. The chain couples TRBV27 to TRBJ2-3; D unresolved. The length of the CDR3 is 15 residues. V was clipped by 3 bases and J by 1 base, with 11 bases between them. The germline CDR1 and CDR2 sequences are MNHEY and SMNVEV (reference sequence). In nucleotides, the CDR3 is TGTGCCAGCAGTTTGGGAAGGCACGGCACAGATACGCAGTATTTT. Translated, it gives CASSLGRHGTDTQYF.

V is TRBV6-2 or TRBV6-3 and J is TRBJ2-1, with TRBD2 matching 13 bases. This CDR3 region has 15 residues. With 5 bases clipped from V and 8 bases from J, the junction kept 6 bases outside the gene matches. The V gene's germline CDR1 is MNHEY and CDR2 SVGEGT. The DNA of the CDR3 is TGTGCCAGCAGTAGACAAGGGACTAGCGGGGATGAGCAGTTCTTC. Translating gives CASSRQGTSGDEQFF.

The chain uses TRBV6-2 or TRBV6-3 and TRBJ1-1, with TRBD1 matching 8 bases. After removal of 2 bases from V and 6 bases from J, the junction contained 14 bases not matched to a gene. CDR3 length: 17 amino acids. Germline CDR1 and CDR2: MNHEY and SVGEGT. CDR3 DNA: TGTGCCAGCAGTTACGGGGGTCGGGACAGGCGGCTCCCTGAAGCTTTCTTT. Encoded protein: CASSYGGRDRRLPEAFF.

V and J are TRBV20-1 and TRBJ1-2; D is perhaps TRBD1 (5 bases). The germline V gene encodes CDR1 DFQATT and CDR2 SNEGSKA (reference sequence). This CDR3 has 13 amino acids. V was pared by 3 bases and J by 4 bases, with 12 bases between. In nucleotides, the CDR3 is TGCAGTGCTAGTCCGGGGCCGGCCTATGGCTACACCTTC. Translating gives CSASPGPAYGYTF.

Only a few counts were recorded for this clonotype. The chain joins TRBV24-1 to TRBJ2-1, with D unresolved. From germline, CDR1 is KGHDR and CDR2 SFDVKD. The CDR3 runs to 13 residues. The V end was cut by 6 bases, the J end by 9 bases, with 14 bases between. The CDR3 sequence: CATSITAGGEQFF. For the CDR3, the DNA is TGTGCCACCAGTATAACAGCCGGCGGTGAGCAGTTCTTC.

This clonotype was counted a few times. This chain joins TRBV20-1 and TRBJ1-4; D not resolved. CDR3 length equals 12 residues. Germline V gives CDR1 DFQATT, CDR2 SNEGSKA (reference sequence). Trimming stripped 6 bases from V and 5 bases from J, with 10 bases between. The CDR3 DNA follows: TGCAGTGCCCCCCGCCCAAATGAAAAACTGTTTTTT. Translating gives CSAPRPNEKLFF.

This clonotype was observed many times. The J gene is TRBJ2-7, the V gene TRBV12-3 or TRBV12-4, with TRBD1 identical over 7 bases. V was pared by 2 bases and J by 3 bases, with 4 bases of the junction left unmatched. CDR3 length: 14 amino acids. CDR3 coding DNA: TGTGCCAGCAGTTTACGACAGGGCCACTACGAGCAGTACGTC. It is translated as CASSLRQGHYEQYV.

This clonotype appeared a few times. This chain uses TRBV12-3 or TRBV12-4 with TRBJ2-7; D not certain. Between the trimmed V and J ends, which lost 2 bases and 0 bases, there was a span of 5 bases. The CDR3 has 13 residues. As DNA, the CDR3 is TGTGCCAGCAGTTTAAGGGACTCCTACGAGCAGTACGTC. This sequence encodes CASSLRDSYEQYV.